This T cell receptor beta chain comes out of a study of tumor-infiltrating lymphocytes in primary liver carcinoma. Reverse transcription of about 500 ng total RNA with a constant-region primer produced TCR beta cDNA. Each TCR beta library was derived from three nested multiplex PCR rounds that employed slightly modified ARM-PCR. Each CDR3 protein is one row after TCRdb ran MiXCR on the multiplex PCR reads. Among fewer than 110,000 distinct CDR3 sequences listed, 55% to 80% were seen once. The source material, about 20-30 mg of unsorted bulk tissue, was used to co-extract RNA and DNA. This clonotype appeared a few times. Source material: liver tumor tissue from sampling region 2. Subset of the sample: tumor region T2, inferior pole. This receptor was identified in a woman in her sixties with primary liver carcinoma and hepatitis B virus infection.

CDR3 in DNA: TGTGCCAGCATAATAGCGGGATCCAACTACAATGAGCAGTTCTTC. Protein sequence: CASIIAGSNYNEQFF. This chain links TRBV11-2 with TRBJ2-1, with TRBD2 matching over 8 bases. Germline-derived CDR1 and CDR2 are SGHAT and FQNNGV. V lost 7 bases, J lost 3 bases, and 8 bases stayed unmatched. The CDR3 is 15 amino acids.